This TCR beta chain was documented in a study of T cell repertoires in cytomegalovirus infection. About the research overall: In public TCR beta signatures, there were indications of both CMV infection and matching HLA type. Whole-study findings and limits: Dominating the ex vivo response were HLA-C-restricted CMV-specific TCR beta clonotypes. Cumulative public TCR beta family frequency identified carriers of CMV plus the relevant HLA.

Using its own MiXCR run on the reads, TCRdb lists one record per CDR3 protein. The table has 250,000 to 300,000 distinct CDR3 sequences, roughly 15% seen once. In germline, CDR1 is MNHEY, CDR2 SMNVEV (reference sequence). V was trimmed by 6 bases and J by 4 bases, leaving 12 bases between them. The CDR3 extends over 13 amino acids. This clonotype showed up just a few times. As yet, its antigen is unknown. V gene TRBV27 combines with J gene TRBJ1-2, with D tentatively TRBD1 (5 bases). The material sequenced was PBMCs. This sequence was found in a human donor in good health (CMV status not recorded). Some clones in this sample may be carry-over from other donors' samples. CDR3 in amino acids: CASSRGLTYGYTF. CDR3 nucleotides: TGTGCCAGCAGCCGGGGACTGACCTATGGCTACACCTTC.